This is a list of T cell receptor beta chains from one sample in a study of vaccination and CD4 T cells after COVID-19. TCRdb re-derived calls from the PCR reads in MiXCR, one entry per CDR3 protein. The table records roughly 20,000 distinct CDR3 sequences, about 44% of them present only once. These receptors' antigens are unknown. Sample: CD4+ T cells from blood, cultured in vitro, taken before SARS-CoV-2 vaccination. The receptors derive from a human donor who had recovered from COVID-19. The CDR3 runs from the conserved cysteine through the conserved F or W. A D gene is named only where the DNA matches it firmly. Where a row states a size, it is once, few, many or the class of an expanded clone; other rows omit it.

v_gene	j_gene	abundance	d_gene	CDR3aa	CDR3nt
TRBV6-2/TRBV6-3	TRBJ2-7	few	TRBD1	CASSSTGGEQYF	TGTGCCAGCAGTTCCACAGGGGGCGAGCAGTACTTC
TRBV20-1	TRBJ2-1	NA	NA	CSASQVLRASNEQFF	TGCAGTGCTAGTCAGGTTCTTAGGGCATCCAATGAGCAGTTCTTC
TRBV6-1	TRBJ1-6	NA	NA	CASSEVGGAGRSYNSPLHF	TGTGCCAGCAGTGAAGTAGGGGGGGCAGGGAGATCCTATAATTCACCCCTCCACTTT
TRBV19	TRBJ2-1	NA	NA	CATLWGSYNEQFF	TGTGCCACCCTGTGGGGTTCCTACAATGAGCAGTTCTTC
TRBV6-2/TRBV6-3	TRBJ2-1	NA	NA	CASSLGAWSNEQFF	TGTGCCAGCAGTTTGGGGGCGTGGAGCAATGAGCAGTTCTTC
TRBV7-2	TRBJ1-1	few	NA	CASSLMGRQNTEAFF	TGTGCCAGCAGCTTGATGGGACGGCAGAACACTGAAGCTTTCTTT
TRBV12-3/TRBV12-4	TRBJ1-5	NA	NA	CASNGGVPPNQPQHF	TGTGCCAGCAACGGAGGGGTTCCCCCTAATCAGCCCCAGCATTTT
TRBV10-3	TRBJ1-2	few	NA	CAISASDEGYGYTF	TGTGCCATCAGTGCTTCGGATGAAGGCTATGGCTACACCTTC
TRBV2	TRBJ2-7	NA	TRBD1	CASTWYRGLDYEQYF	TGTGCCAGCACCTGGTACAGGGGCTTGGACTACGAGCAGTACTTC
TRBV11-3	TRBJ1-1	NA	NA	CASSASGTQNTEAFF	TGTGCCAGCAGCGCGAGTGGGACACAGAACACTGAAGCTTTCTTT
TRBV7-3	TRBJ1-6	NA	NA	CASSLTSYNSPLHF	TGTGCCAGCAGCTTAACCTCCTATAATTCACCCCTCCACTTT
TRBV5-4	TRBJ2-1	NA	TRBD2	CASSLGGGGSYNEQFF	TGTGCCAGCAGCTTGGGCGGGGGGGGCTCCTACAATGAGCAGTTCTTC
TRBV20-1	TRBJ2-3	few	TRBD2	CSATLGTSGTDTQYF	TGCAGTGCTACTCTTGGGACTAGCGGGACAGATACGCAGTATTTT
TRBV19	TRBJ1-5	few	NA	CASSRTVLNQPQHF	TGTGCCAGTAGTAGGACGGTACTCAATCAGCCCCAGCATTTT
TRBV6-1	TRBJ1-1	few	NA	CASGYRVNTEAFF	TGTGCCAGCGGGTACAGAGTTAACACTGAAGCTTTCTTT
TRBV10-3	TRBJ1-3	few	NA	CAISEGQIISGNTIYF	TGTGCCATCAGTGAGGGTCAGATCATCTCTGGAAACACCATATATTTT
TRBV20-1	TRBJ2-3	NA	NA	CSADPRGTDTQYF	TGCAGTGCTGACCCAAGAGGGACAGATACGCAGTATTTT
TRBV7-2	TRBJ2-1	few	NA	CASSLGLGQFF	TGTGCCAGCAGCTTAGGCCTAGGGCAGTTCTTC
TRBV7-3	TRBJ2-3	NA	TRBD2	CASSLTSGRSDTQYF	TGTGCCAGCAGCTTGACTAGCGGGAGATCAGATACGCAGTATTTT
TRBV29-1	TRBJ2-7	once	NA	CSVEGQRTGEQYF	TGCAGCGTTGAGGGGCAGCGGACGGGGGAGCAGTACTTC
TRBV7-2	TRBJ2-1	NA	NA	CASSLTGGEWNEQFF	TGTGCCAGCAGCTTAACGGGCGGGGAATGGAATGAGCAGTTCTTC
TRBV5-4	TRBJ2-5	NA	TRBD1	CASTPGDRGLETQYF	TGTGCCAGCACCCCTGGGGACAGGGGCCTAGAGACCCAGTACTTC
TRBV6-2/TRBV6-3	TRBJ1-6	NA	NA	CASRAHVDSPLHF	TGTGCCAGCAGGGCCCATGTGGACTCACCCCTCCACTTT
TRBV6-2/TRBV6-3	TRBJ1-1	few	NA	CATHNDPGEEAFF	TGTGCCACCCACAACGACCCCGGGGAAGAAGCTTTCTTT
TRBV4-3	TRBJ2-7	NA	NA	CASSQERSFGYEQYF	TGCGCCAGCAGCCAAGAGCGATCCTTCGGCTACGAGCAGTACTTC
TRBV6-1	TRBJ2-3	NA	NA	CASSRGRALDTQYF	TGTGCCAGCAGCCGGGGACGGGCACTAGATACGCAGTATTTT
TRBV10-1	TRBJ2-5	NA	TRBD2	CASSEKLAGGTQYF	TGCGCCAGCAGTGAGAAACTAGCGGGAGGGACCCAGTACTTC
TRBV7-6	TRBJ2-6	NA	NA	CASSLAGLTSGANVLTF	TGTGCCAGCAGCTTAGCGGGACTGACCTCTGGGGCCAACGTCCTGACTTTC
TRBV7-8	TRBJ2-3	few	NA	CASSLVVRGPDTQYF	TGTGCCAGCAGCTTAGTCGTTAGGGGCCCAGATACGCAGTATTTT
TRBV7-2	TRBJ2-7	NA	TRBD1	CASSSSRRTGSYEQYF	TGTGCCAGCAGCTCATCGAGAAGGACAGGGAGCTACGAGCAGTACTTC
TRBV27	TRBJ1-2	few	TRBD1	CASSEGTGRRGYGYTF	TGTGCCAGCAGTGAAGGGACAGGGCGGAGGGGCTATGGCTACACCTTC